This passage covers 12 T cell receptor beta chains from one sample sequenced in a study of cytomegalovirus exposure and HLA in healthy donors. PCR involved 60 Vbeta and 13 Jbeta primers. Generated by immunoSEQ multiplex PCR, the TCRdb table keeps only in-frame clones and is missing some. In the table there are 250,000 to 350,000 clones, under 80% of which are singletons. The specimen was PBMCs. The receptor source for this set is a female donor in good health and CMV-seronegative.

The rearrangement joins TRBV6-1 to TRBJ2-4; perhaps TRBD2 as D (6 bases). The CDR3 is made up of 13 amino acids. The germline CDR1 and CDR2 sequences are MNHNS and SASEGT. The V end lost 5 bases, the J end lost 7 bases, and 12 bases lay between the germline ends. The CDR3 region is CASSWEAGNIQYF. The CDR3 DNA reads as TGTGCCAGCAGTTGGGAGGCGGGGAACATTCAGTACTTC.

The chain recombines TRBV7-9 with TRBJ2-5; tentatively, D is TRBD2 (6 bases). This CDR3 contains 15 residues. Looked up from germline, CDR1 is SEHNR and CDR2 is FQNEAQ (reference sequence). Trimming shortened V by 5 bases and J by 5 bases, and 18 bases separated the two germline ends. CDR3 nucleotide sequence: TGTGCCAGCAGCCCGGGCCGGGGAGGCTGGGAGACCCAGTACTTC. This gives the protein CASSPGRGGWETQYF.

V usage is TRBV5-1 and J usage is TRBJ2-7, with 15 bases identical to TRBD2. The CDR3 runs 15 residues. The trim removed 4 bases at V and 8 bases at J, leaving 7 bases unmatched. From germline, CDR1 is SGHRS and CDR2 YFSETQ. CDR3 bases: TGCGCCAGCAGCCCCGGACTAGCGGGAGGGTGGAAGCAGTACTTC. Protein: CASSPGLAGGWKQYF.

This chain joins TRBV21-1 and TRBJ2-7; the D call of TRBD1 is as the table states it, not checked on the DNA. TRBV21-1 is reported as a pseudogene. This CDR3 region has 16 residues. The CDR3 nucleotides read TGTGCCAGCAGTAACACATGCACCAATTGGGCCCACGAGCAGTACTTC. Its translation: CASSNTCTNWAHEQYF.

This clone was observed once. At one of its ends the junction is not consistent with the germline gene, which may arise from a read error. CDR3 sequence: CSSSEGLYNEQFF. The DNA of the CDR3 is TGTTCCAGCAGCGAGGGTCTTTACAATGAGCAGTTCTTC. V is TRBV7-9 and J is TRBJ2-1; D may be TRBD2 (5 bases). Germline values: CDR1 SEHNR, CDR2 FQNEAQ (reference sequence). The CDR3 is made up of 13 amino acids.

The CDR3 protein is CASRSATGHGYTF. CDR3 bases: TGTGCCAGCAGATCCGCGACAGGGCATGGCTACACCTTC. The V call is TRBV7-9, the J call TRBJ1-2; 7 bases fit TRBD1. The germline V gene encodes CDR1 SEHNR and CDR2 FQNEAQ (reference sequence). After removal of 6 bases from V and 6 bases from J, the junction contained 7 bases not matched to a gene. This CDR3 contains 13 residues.

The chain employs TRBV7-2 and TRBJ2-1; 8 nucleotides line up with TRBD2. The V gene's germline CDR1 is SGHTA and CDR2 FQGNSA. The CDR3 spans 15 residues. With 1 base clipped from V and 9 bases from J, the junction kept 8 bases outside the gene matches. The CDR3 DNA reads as TGTGCCAGCAGCTTAGGATCCACACTAGCGGTTGAGCAGTTCTTC. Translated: CASSLGSTLAVEQFF.

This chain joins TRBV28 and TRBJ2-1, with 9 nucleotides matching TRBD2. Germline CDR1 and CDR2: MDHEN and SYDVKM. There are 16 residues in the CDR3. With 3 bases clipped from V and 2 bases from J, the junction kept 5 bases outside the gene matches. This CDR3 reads CASSLYSGGTYNEQFF. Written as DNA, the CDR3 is TGTGCCAGCAGTTTGTATAGCGGGGGTACCTACAATGAGCAGTTCTTC.

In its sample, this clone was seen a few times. DNA for the CDR3: TGTGCCAGCAGCTTGGTTGGAGGGTTAGCTTTCTTT. Protein sequence: CASSLVGGLAFF. This chain connects TRBV5-5 to TRBJ1-1; D not certain. CDR3 length: 12 amino acids. V lost 0 bases, J lost 10 bases, and 10 bases lay in between. Looked up from germline, CDR1 is SGHKS and CDR2 is YYEKEE (reference sequence).

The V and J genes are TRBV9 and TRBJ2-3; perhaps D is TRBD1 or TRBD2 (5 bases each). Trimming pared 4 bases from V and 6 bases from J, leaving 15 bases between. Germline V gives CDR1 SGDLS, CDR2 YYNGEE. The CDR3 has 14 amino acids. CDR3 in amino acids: CASSLEGFLDTQYF. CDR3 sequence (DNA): TGTGCCAGCAGCTTAGAGGGGTTTTTGGATACGCAGTATTTT. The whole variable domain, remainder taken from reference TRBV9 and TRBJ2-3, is DSGVTQTPKHLITATGQRVTLRCSPRSGDLSVYWYQQSLDQGLQFLIQYYNGEERAKGNILERFSAQQFPDLHSELNLSSLELGDSALYFCASSLEGFLDTQYFGPGTRLTVL.

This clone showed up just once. This CDR3 is CASSTGQGDFSPLHF. The CDR3 nucleotides are TGTGCCAGCAGTACCGGACAGGGCGACTTTTCACCCCTCCACTTT. The gene calls are TRBV2 and TRBJ1-6; TRBD1 matches 8 bases. Germline-derived CDR1 and CDR2 are SNHLY and FYNNEI. The CDR3 has 15 residues. After removal of 5 bases from V and 9 bases from J, the junction contained 9 bases not matched to a gene.

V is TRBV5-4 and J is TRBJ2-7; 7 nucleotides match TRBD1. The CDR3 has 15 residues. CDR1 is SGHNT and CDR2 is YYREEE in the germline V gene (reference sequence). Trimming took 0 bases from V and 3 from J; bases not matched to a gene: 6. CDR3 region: CASSLETGAVYEQYF. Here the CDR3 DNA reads TGTGCCAGCAGCTTGGAAACAGGGGCGGTCTACGAGCAGTACTTC. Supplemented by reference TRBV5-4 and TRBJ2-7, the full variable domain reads ETGVTQSPTHLIKTRGQQVTLRCSSQSGHNTVSWYQQALGQGPQFIFQYYREEENGRGNFPPRFSGLQFPNYSSELNVNALELDDSALYLCASSLETGAVYEQYFGPGTRLTVT.